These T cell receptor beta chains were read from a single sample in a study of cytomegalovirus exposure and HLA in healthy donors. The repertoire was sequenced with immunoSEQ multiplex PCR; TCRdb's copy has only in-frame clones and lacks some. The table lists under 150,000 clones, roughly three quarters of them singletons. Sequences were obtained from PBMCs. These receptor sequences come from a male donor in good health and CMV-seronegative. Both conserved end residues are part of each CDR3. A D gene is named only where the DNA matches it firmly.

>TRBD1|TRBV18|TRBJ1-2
TGTGCCAGCTCTCAAGAGACAGGGGGAAACTATGGCTACACCTTC
CASSQETGGNYGYTF
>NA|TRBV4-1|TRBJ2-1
TGCGCCAGCAGCCAAGTGCAGGGGACGGGATACAATGAGCAGTTCTTC
CASSQVQGTGYNEQFF
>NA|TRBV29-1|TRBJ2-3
TGCAGCGTTGACGCGCAGTATTTT
CSVDAQYF
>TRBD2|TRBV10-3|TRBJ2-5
TGTGCCTCCAAAGGGGGTGTACTAGCGGACGACCAAGAGACCCAGTACTTC
CASKGGVLADDQETQYF
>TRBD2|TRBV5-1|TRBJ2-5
TGCGCCAGCAGCTTGGACGGACCAGGCGGGGGAGAGACCCAGTACTTC
CASSLDGPGGGETQYF
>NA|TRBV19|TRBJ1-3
TGTGCCAGTAGTATTTTCGGGAGCAACTCTGGAAACACCATATATTTT
CASSIFGSNSGNTIYF
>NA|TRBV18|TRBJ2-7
TGTGCCAGCTCACCACAGGGGCTGTCCTACGAGCAGTACTTC
CASSPQGLSYEQYF
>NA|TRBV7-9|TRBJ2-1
TGTGCCAGCAGCTTAAGGTACGCGGGGGCCGTTTACAATGAGCAGTTCTTC
CASSLRYAGAVYNEQFF
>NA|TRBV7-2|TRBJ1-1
TGTGCCAGCAGCTTAGCGCGGGGCGTCGAAGCTTTCTTT
CASSLARGVEAFF
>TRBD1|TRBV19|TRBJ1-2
TGTGCCAGTCTAGACAGGGTCGGCTATGGCTACACCTTC
CASLDRVGYGYTF
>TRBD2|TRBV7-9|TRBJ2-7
TGTGCCAGCAGCTCGACAGGACTAGCAGCCTACGAGCAGTACTTC
CASSSTGLAAYEQYF
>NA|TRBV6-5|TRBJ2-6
TGTGCCAGCAGGCAACAATTGGCTGGGGCCAACGTCCTGACTTTC
CASRQQLAGANVLTF